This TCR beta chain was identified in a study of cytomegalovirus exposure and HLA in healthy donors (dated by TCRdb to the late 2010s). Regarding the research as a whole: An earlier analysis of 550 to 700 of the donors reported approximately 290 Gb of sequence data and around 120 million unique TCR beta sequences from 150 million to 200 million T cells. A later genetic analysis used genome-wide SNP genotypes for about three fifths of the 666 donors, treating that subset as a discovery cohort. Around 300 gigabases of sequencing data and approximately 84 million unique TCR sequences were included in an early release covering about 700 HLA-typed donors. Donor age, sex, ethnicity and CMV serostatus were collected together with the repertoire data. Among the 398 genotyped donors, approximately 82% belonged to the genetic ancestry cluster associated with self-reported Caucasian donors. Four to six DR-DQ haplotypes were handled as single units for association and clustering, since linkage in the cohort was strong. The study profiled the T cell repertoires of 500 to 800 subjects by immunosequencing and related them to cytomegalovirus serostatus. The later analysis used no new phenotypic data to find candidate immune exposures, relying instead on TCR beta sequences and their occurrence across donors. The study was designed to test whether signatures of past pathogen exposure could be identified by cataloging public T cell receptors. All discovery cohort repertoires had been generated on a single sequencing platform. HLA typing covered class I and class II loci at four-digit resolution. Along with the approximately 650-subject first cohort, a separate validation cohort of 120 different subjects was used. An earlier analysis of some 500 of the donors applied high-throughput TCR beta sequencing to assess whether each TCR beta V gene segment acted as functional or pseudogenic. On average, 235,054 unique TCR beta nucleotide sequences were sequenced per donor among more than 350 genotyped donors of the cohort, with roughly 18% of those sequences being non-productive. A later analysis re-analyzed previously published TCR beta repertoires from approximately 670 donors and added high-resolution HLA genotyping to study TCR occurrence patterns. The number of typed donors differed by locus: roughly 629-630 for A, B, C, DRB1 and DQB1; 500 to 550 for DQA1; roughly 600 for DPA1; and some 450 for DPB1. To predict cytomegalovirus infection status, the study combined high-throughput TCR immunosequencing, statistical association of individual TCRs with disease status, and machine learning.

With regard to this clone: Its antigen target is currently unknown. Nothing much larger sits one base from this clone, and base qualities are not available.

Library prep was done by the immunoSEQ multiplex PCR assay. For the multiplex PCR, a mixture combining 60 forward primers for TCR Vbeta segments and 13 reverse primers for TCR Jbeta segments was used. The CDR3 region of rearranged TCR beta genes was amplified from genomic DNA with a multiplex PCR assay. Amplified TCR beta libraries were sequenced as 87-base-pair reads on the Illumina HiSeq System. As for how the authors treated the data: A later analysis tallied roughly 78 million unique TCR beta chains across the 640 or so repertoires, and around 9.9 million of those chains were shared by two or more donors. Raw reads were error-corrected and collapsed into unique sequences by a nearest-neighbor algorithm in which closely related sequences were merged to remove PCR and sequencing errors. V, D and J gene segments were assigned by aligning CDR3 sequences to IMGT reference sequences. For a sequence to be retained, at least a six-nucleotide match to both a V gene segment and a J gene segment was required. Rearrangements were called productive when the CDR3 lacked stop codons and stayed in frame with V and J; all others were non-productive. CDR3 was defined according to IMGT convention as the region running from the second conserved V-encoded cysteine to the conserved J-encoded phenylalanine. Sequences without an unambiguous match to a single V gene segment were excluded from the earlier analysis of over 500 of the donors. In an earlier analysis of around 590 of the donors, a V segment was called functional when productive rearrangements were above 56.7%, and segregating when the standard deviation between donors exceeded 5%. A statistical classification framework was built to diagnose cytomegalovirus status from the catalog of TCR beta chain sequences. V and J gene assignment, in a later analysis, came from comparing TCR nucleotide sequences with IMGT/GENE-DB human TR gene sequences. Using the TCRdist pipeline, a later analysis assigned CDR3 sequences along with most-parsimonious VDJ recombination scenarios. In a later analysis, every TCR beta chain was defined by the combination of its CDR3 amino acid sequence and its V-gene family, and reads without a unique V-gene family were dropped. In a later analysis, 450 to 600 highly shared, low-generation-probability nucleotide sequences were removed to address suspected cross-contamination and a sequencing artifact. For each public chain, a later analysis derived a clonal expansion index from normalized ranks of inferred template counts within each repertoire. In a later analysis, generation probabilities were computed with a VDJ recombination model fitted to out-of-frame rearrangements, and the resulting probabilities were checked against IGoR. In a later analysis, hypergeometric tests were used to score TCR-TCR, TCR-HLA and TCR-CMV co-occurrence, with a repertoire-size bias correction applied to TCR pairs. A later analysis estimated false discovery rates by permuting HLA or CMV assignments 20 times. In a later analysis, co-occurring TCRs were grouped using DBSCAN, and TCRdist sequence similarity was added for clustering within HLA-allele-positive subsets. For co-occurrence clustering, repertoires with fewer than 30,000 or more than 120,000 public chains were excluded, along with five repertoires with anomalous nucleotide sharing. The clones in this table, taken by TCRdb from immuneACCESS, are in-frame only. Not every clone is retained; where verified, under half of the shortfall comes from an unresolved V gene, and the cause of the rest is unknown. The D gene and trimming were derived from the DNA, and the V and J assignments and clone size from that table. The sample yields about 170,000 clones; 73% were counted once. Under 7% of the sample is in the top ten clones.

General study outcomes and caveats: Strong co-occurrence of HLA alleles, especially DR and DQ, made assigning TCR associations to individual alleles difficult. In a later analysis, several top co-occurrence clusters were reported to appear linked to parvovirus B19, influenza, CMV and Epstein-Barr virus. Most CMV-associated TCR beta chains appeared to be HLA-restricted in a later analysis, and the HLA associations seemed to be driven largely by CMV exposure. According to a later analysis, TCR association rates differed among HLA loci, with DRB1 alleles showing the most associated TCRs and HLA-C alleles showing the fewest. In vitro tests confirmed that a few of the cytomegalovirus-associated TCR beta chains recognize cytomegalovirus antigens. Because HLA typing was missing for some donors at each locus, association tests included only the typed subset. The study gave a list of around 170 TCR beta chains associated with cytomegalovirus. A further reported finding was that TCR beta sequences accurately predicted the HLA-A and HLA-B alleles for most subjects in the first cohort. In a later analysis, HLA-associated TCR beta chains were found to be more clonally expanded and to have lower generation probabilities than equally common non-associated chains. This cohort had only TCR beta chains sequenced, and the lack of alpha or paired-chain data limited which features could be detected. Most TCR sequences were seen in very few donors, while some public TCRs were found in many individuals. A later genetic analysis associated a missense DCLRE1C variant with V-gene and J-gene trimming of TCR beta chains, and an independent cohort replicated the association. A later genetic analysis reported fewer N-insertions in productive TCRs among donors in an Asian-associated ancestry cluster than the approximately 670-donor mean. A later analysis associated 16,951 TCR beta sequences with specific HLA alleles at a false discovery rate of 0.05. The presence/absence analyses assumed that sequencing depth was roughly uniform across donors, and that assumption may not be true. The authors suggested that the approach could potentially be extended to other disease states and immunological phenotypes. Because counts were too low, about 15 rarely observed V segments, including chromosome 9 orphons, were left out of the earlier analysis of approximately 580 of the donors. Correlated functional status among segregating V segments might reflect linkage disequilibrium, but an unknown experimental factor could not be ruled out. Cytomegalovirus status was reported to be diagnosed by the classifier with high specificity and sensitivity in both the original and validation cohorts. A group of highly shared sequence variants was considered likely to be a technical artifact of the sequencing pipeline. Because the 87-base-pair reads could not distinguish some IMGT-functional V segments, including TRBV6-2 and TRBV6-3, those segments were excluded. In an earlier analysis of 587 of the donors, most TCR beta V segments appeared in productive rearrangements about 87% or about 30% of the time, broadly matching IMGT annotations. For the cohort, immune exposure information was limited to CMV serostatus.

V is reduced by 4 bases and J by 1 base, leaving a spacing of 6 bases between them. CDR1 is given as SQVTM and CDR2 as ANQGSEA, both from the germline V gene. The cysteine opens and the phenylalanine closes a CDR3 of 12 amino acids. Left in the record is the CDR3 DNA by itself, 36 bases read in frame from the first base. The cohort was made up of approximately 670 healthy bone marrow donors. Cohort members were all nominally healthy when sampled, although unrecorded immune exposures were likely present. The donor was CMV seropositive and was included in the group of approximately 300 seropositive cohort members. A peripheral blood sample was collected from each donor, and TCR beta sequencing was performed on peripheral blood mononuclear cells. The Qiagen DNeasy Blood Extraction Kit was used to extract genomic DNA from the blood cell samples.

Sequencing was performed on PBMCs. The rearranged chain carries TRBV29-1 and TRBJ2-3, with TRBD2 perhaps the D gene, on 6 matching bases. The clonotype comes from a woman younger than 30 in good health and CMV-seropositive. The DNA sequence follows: TGCAGCGTTGGGGGGGGCACAGATACGCAGTATTTT. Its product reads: CSVGGGTDTQYF.